This TCR beta chain was captured in a study of shared clonotypes between healthy human individuals. There were no recent acute infections or vaccinations among the donors, who were healthy HIV-negative adults. The study drew all its donors from Caucasian adults living in Nashville, Tennessee. The table came from immunoSEQ multiplex PCR; TCRdb's copy has only in-frame clones and leaves some out. Of 850,000 to 1,200,000 clones listed, approximately 68% are singletons. This CDR3 spans 13 amino acids. Germline CDR1 reads SGHTA; CDR2 reads FQGTGA. The V end was cut by 3 bases, the J end by 1 base, with 6 bases between. In its sample, this clone was seen once.

The sample consisted of memory CD4+ T cells sorted from blood. The subset: CD45RA-negative fraction. J is TRBJ1-1 and V is TRBV7-3; D is unclear. The sequence was obtained from a man aged 18-30 years in good health. CDR3 sequence (DNA): TGTGCCAGCAGCTTTAGGGAGAACACTGAAGCTTTCTTT. Translated, it gives CASSFRENTEAFF.